The present entry profiles one T cell receptor beta chain with its context. Its antigen remains unknown. This sample is part of a study of monozygotic twins with inflammatory bowel disease. TCRdb re-called the 5' RACE reads; one entry per CDR3 protein, DNA not given. Recorded for this sample: a few hundred thousand distinct CDR3 sequences. The study's findings and limits: For repertoire similarity, concordant twins did not differ from discordant twins, possibly because power was limited.

The receptor's source is a human donor with ulcerative colitis or Crohn's disease, or a healthy co-twin of an affected twin (not recorded which). The sample comprised blood.

The CDR3 spells CASSSSAGKSAGELFF. This chain uses TRBV7-7 with TRBJ2-2; without DNA, the TCRdb call of TRBD2 cannot be checked. The CDR3 is made up of 16 amino acids. Germline V CDR1 and CDR2: SSHAT, FNYEAQ (reference sequence).